Presented here are 26 T cell receptor beta chains from one specimen sequenced in a study of blood T cell repertoires in COVID-19. Clones were read by immunoSEQ multiplex PCR, and TCRdb kept only the in-frame ones, dropping some. The data hold about 75,000 clones, with about 88% observed a single time. Sequenced sample: peripheral blood. These receptors were obtained from a human donor in a cohort sampled during active COVID-19.

V is TRBV9 and J is TRBJ2-2; no reliable D call. Trimming pared 4 bases from V and 5 bases from J, leaving 21 bases between. CDR1 and CDR2 from the germline V gene are SGDLS and YYNGEE. The CDR3 consists of 17 residues. CDR3 residues: CASSRTLTGGRTGELFF. The CDR3 nucleotides are TGTGCCAGCAGCCGAACTCTCACGGGTGGTCGGACCGGGGAGCTGTTTTTT.

The chain has TRBV11-2 and TRBJ2-1, with TRBD2 matching over 7 bases. CDR1 and CDR2 from the germline V gene are SGHAT and FQNNGV. Trimming took 2 bases from V and 4 from J; bases not matched to a gene: 5. The CDR3 has 15 amino acids. CDR3 in amino acids: CASSLSTSVYNEQFF. The CDR3 DNA reads as TGTGCCAGCAGCTTATCAACTAGCGTTTACAATGAGCAGTTCTTC.

V usage is TRBV7-9 and J usage is TRBJ2-7, with 11 bases aligning to TRBD1. CDR1 and CDR2 from the germline V gene are SEHNR and FQNEAQ (reference sequence). CDR3 length: 14 residues. Germline trimming cut 5 bases from V and 5 bases from J; bases unmatched to any gene: 5. Written as DNA, the CDR3 is TGTGCCAGCAGCGCGAGGACAGGGGGCGACGAGCAGTACTTC. Encoded protein: CASSARTGGDEQYF.

The chain uses TRBV6-2 or TRBV6-3 and TRBJ2-5; possibly TRBD2 for D (6 bases). The CDR3 extends over 17 amino acids. V shed 2 bases and J shed 2 bases, with 18 bases lying between them. Germline V gene lookup returns CDR1 MNHEY and CDR2 SVGEGT. CDR3 in DNA: TGTGCCAGCAGTTACCCCCTTGGGGAGCGGGCTCAAGAGACCCAGTACTTC. This translates into CASSYPLGERAQETQYF.

In nucleotides, the CDR3 is TGTGCCAGCAGCCAAACAGGGGGAGGGACTGAAGCTTTCTTT. Its translation: CASSQTGGGTEAFF. The rearrangement joins TRBV13 to TRBJ1-1; 8 nucleotides line up with TRBD1. With 5 bases clipped from V and 5 bases from J, the junction kept 7 bases outside the gene matches. The germline V gene encodes CDR1 PRHDT and CDR2 FYEKMQ (reference sequence). This CDR3 region has 14 residues.

This sequence joins TRBV5-1 and TRBJ2-1, with 15 nucleotides matching TRBD2. This CDR3 contains 15 residues. V was pared by 7 bases and J by 9 bases, with 8 bases of the junction left unmatched. Germline CDR1 and CDR2: SGHRS and YFSETQ. CDR3 coding DNA: TGCGCCAGCCAACGGACTAGCGGGGGGGCAGGTGAGCAGTTCTTC. Translated: CASQRTSGGAGEQFF.

V usage is TRBV4-3 and J usage is TRBJ2-3, with D unresolved. With 1 base removed from V and 4 bases from J, the gap between germline ends came to 12 bases. Germline V CDR1 and CDR2: LGHNA, YSLEER. CDR3 length equals 15 residues. CDR3 in amino acids: CASSQARISADTQYF. DNA of the CDR3: TGCGCCAGCAGCCAAGCTAGGATTTCTGCAGATACGCAGTATTTT.

The V gene is TRBV15, the J gene TRBJ1-1; D is unclear. Germline CDR1 reads LNHNV; CDR2 reads YYDKDF (reference sequence). The V and J ends lost 5 bases and 7 bases respectively, with 11 bases between them. The CDR3 length is 12 residues. CDR3 loop: CATSLTMVEAFF. For the CDR3, the DNA is TGTGCCACCAGCCTAACGATGGTTGAAGCTTTCTTT.

The chain joins TRBV5-1 to TRBJ2-7; 7 bases fit TRBD2. V shed 7 bases and J 2 bases; nucleotides not matched to a gene: 6. CDR1 is SGHRS and CDR2 is YFSETQ in the germline V gene. The CDR3 is made up of 13 amino acids. CDR3 in DNA: TGCGCCAGCGGATCTAGCGGCCCCTACGAGCAGTACTTC. Translating gives CASGSSGPYEQYF.

This chain links TRBV2 with TRBJ1-1; tentatively, D is TRBD1 (5 bases). Per germline, CDR1 SNHLY and CDR2 FYNNEI. CDR3 size: 12 residues. The V end lost 3 bases, the J end lost 4 bases, and 6 bases lay between the germline ends. The chain's CDR3 is CASSDRVTEAFF. CDR3 bases: TGTGCCAGCAGTGACAGGGTCACTGAAGCTTTCTTT.

This clone was counted once. This chain uses TRBV5-8 with TRBJ2-3, with 10 bases matching TRBD2. Germline V CDR1 and CDR2: SGHTS, YDEGEE. The ends lost 3 bases at V and 2 bases at J; junction bases unmatched: 3. CDR3 length equals 15 residues. The CDR3 sequence: CASSSSGGPTDTQYF. The CDR3 coding sequence is TGTGCCAGCAGCTCTAGCGGGGGCCCCACAGATACGCAGTATTTT. Supplemented by reference TRBV5-8 and TRBJ2-3, the full variable domain reads EAGVTQSPTHLIKTRGQQATLRCSPISGHTSVYWYQQALGLGLQFLLWYDEGEERNRGNFPPRFSGRQFPNYSSELNVNALELEDSALYLCASSSSGGPTDTQYFGPGTRLTVL.

Worth noting for this clone: Sequence at one end of the junction differs from germline and may be a read error. The genes are TRBV18 and TRBJ1-2; 7 bases are a match to TRBD1. The germline V gene has CDR1 KGHSH and CDR2 LQKENI. The CDR3 totals 14 residues. CDR3 residues: CASREGGGYYGYTF. Here the CDR3 DNA reads TGTGCCAGCCGGGAAGGAGGGGGCTACTACGGCTACACCTTC. Looking up the rest from reference TRBV18 and TRBJ1-2 gives the full variable domain: NAGVMQNPRHLVRRRGQEARLRCSPMKGHSHVYWYRQLPEEGLKFMVYLQKENIIDESGMPKERFSAEFPKEGPSILRIQQVVRGDSAAYFCASREGGGYYGYTFGSGTRLTVV.

V is TRBV2 and J is TRBJ2-3; 9 bases fit TRBD2. V dropped 6 bases and J dropped 6; count of bases not matched to a gene: 10. CDR1 is SNHLY, CDR2 FYNNEI, per germline. The CDR3 is 15 residues long. DNA for the CDR3: TGTGCCAGCAGCTTTAGTAGCGGGAGAGGGGATACGCAGTATTTT. It translates to CASSFSSGRGDTQYF.

This clone has just a few counts. The V call is TRBV11-2, the J call TRBJ1-1; 7 positions match TRBD1. The CDR3 sequence is 14 residues long. Germline V CDR1 and CDR2: SGHAT, FQNNGV. J was trimmed by 5 bases and V by 5 bases; bases with no gene match: 8. The CDR3 is CASSTRQGWTEAFF. Written as DNA, the CDR3 is TGTGCCAGCAGCACCCGACAGGGTTGGACTGAAGCTTTCTTT. The variable domain in full, with the rest retrieved from reference TRBV11-2 and TRBJ1-1, is EAGVAQSPRYKIIEKRQSVAFWCNPISGHATLYWYQQILGQGPKLLIQFQNNGVVDDSQLPKDRFSAERLKGVDSTLKIQPAKLEDSAVYLCASSTRQGWTEAFFGQGTRLTVV.

The gene calls are TRBV6-4 and TRBJ2-7; 10 bases are a match to TRBD1. From germline, CDR1 is MRHNA and CDR2 SNTAGT. CDR3 length: 16 residues. J lost 2 bases, V lost 2 bases, and 6 bases had no gene match. The CDR3 nucleotides are TGTGCCAGCAGTGACGGTCGGGACAGGGGAACCTACGAGCAGTACTTC. Translating it yields CASSDGRDRGTYEQYF.

The chain links TRBV18 to TRBJ2-5; 8 nucleotides line up with TRBD1. V lost 1 base and J lost 1; bases outside the gene matches: 5. Germline V gene lookup returns CDR1 KGHSH and CDR2 LQKENI. This CDR3 region has 16 residues. The CDR3 DNA reads TGTGCCAGCTCACCACGAGGACAGGGTACCCAAGAGACCCAGTACTTC. Its translation: CASSPRGQGTQETQYF.

The CDR3 DNA reads as TGTGCCAGCAGCACCCGGGACAGGGGATCAGAGACCCAGTACTTC. Encoded protein: CASSTRDRGSETQYF. This sequence joins TRBV7-8 and TRBJ2-5, with 10 positions matching TRBD1. This CDR3 contains 15 residues. In germline, CDR1 is SGHVS, CDR2 FQNEAQ. Trimming cost V 5 bases and J 4 bases; bases outside gene matches: 7.

Notes on this clone: Within the sample, other DNA sequences also encode this same CDR3. V is TRBV2 and J is TRBJ1-6; 7 bases fit TRBD1. The CDR3 loop spans 14 amino acids. V was clipped by 4 bases and J by 6 bases; unmatched bases: 3. Per the germline V gene, CDR1 is SNHLY and CDR2 is FYNNEI. CDR3 residues: CASSGAGGNSPLHF. The CDR3 DNA is TGTGCCAGCAGTGGCGCAGGGGGTAATTCACCCCTCCACTTT.

This clone was recorded once. The DNA for the CDR3 is TGCGCCAGCAGCTTGGCCAGCGGGAGTTTTTCCCCCGGGGAGCTGTTTTTT. Its protein is CASSLASGSFSPGELFF. The chain recombines TRBV5-1 with TRBJ2-2; 8 bases fit TRBD2. The ends lost 0 bases at V and 6 bases at J; junction bases unmatched: 10. The CDR3 runs to 17 residues. CDR1 and CDR2 from the germline V gene are SGHRS and YFSETQ.

The gene calls are TRBV28 and TRBJ1-1; 7 bases line up with TRBD1. V gave up 6 bases and J gave up 9 bases; unmatched junction bases: 4. Germline V CDR1 and CDR2: MDHEN, SYDVKM. This CDR3 comprises 11 residues. In DNA form, the CDR3 reads TGTGCCAGCAGCCGGGACAGCAAAGCTTTCTTT. This sequence encodes CASSRDSKAFF.

The rearrangement uses TRBV28 and TRBJ2-4, with D possibly matching TRBD1 (6 bases). V was shortened by 5 bases and J by 5 bases, with 19 bases between the two germline ends. This CDR3 is 16 amino acids long. Germline V gene data show CDR1 as MDHEN and CDR2 as SYDVKM. The CDR3 loop reads CASSILKGEGENIQYF. CDR3 in DNA: TGTGCCAGCAGTATCTTGAAGGGGGAAGGGGAAAACATTCAGTACTTC.

V is TRBV10-2 and J is TRBJ1-3; D is unclear. The CDR3 is 12 amino acids. Trimming left V 8 bases short and J 4 bases short, with 9 bases between. Germline V lookup: CDR1 WSHSY, CDR2 SAAADI. This CDR3 is CASSRPGNTIYF. DNA for the CDR3: TGCGCCAGCTCCAGGCCGGGAAACACCATATATTTT.

J is TRBJ2-7 and V is TRBV9; tentative D call: TRBD2 (6 bases). The CDR3 has 14 amino acids. Trimming pared 5 bases from V and 2 bases from J, leaving 14 bases between. CDR1 is SGDLS, CDR2 YYNGEE, per germline. The CDR3 DNA sequence: TGTGCCAGCAGTCCCGGGACTCGAGCCTACGAGCAGTACTTC. It specifies CASSPGTRAYEQYF.

The chain joins TRBV5-5 to TRBJ2-5; 9 bases align to TRBD1. Germline V gene data show CDR1 as SGHKS and CDR2 as YYEKEE (reference sequence). With 3 bases clipped from V and 5 bases from J, the junction kept 11 bases outside the gene matches. CDR3 length equals 16 residues. CDR3 protein: CASSSRGTGRMETQYF. In DNA form, the CDR3 reads TGTGCCAGCAGCTCCAGGGGGACAGGGAGGATGGAGACCCAGTACTTC.

Regarding this clone: One end of the junction does not line up with germline, which may come from a read error. V gene TRBV7-8 combines with J gene TRBJ2-5, with 8 bases identical to TRBD2. The CDR3 spans 11 residues. Germline values: CDR1 SGHVS, CDR2 FQNEAQ. The CDR3 DNA follows: TGTGCCAGCACCCCGGGACTAGTCATTCACTTC. Translating it yields CASTPGLVIHF. Using reference TRBV7-8 and TRBJ2-5 for the parts outside the CDR3, the full variable domain is GAGVSQSPRYKVAKRGQDVALRCDPISGHVSLFWYQQALGQGPEFLTYFQNEAQLDKSGLPSDRFFAERPEGSVSTLKIQRTQQEDSAVYLCASTPGLVIHFGPGTRLLVL.

For this clone: The junction departs from the called germline gene at one end, perhaps through a read error. The chain recombines TRBV28 with TRBJ2-1, with TRBD1 identical over 12 bases. Germline V gene data show CDR1 as MDHEN and CDR2 as SYDVKM. There are 14 residues in the CDR3. CDR3 sequence reads: CASSLGLRDRGHIF. The CDR3 DNA is TGTGCCAGCAGTTTAGGCCTCCGGGACAGGGGGCATATCTTC.